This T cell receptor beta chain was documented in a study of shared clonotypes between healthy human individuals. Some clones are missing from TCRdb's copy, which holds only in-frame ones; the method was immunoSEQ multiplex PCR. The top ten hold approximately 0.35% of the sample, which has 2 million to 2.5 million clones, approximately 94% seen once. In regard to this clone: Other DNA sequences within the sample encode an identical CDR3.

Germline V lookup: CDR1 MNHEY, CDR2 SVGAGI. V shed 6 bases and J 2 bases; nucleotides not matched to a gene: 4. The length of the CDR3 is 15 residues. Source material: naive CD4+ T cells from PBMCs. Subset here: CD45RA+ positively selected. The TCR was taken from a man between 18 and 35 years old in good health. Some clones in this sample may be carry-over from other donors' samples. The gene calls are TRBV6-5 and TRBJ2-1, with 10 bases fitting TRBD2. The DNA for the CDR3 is TGTGCCAGCAGACGGACTAGCGGTCCCTACAATGAGCAGTTCTTC. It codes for CASRRTSGPYNEQFF.